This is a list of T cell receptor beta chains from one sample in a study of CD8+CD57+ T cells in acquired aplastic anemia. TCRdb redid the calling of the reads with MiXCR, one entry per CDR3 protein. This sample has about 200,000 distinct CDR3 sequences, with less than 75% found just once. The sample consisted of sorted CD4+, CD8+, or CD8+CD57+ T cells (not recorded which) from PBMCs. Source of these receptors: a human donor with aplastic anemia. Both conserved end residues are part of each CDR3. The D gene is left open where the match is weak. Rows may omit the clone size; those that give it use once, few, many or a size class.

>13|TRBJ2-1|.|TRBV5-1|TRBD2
TGCGCCAGCAGCCGGGGGACTAGCGACGAGCAGTTCTTC
CASSRGTSDEQFF
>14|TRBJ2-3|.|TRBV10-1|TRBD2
TGCGCCAGCAGTGAGGGACTAGCGGGAGATACGCAGTATTTT
CASSEGLAGDTQYF
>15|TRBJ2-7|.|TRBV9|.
TGTGCCAGCAGCGTAGCACCAGGAGGTCTCTACGAGCAGTACTTC
CASSVAPGGLYEQYF
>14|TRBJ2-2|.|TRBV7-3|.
TGTGCCAGCAAGGGTGGGTCAAACACCGGGGAGCTGTTTTTT
CASKGGSNTGELFF
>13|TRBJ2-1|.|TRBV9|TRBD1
TGTGCCAGCAGCGTCAGGGACAGCCATGAGCAGTTCTTC
CASSVRDSHEQFF
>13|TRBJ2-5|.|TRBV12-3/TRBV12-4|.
TGTGCCAGCACCGGCCCCGGGCTTGAGACCCAGTACTTC
CASTGPGLETQYF
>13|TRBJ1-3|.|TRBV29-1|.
TGCAGCGTTGCTAAGGGATCTGGAAACACCATATATTTT
CSVAKGSGNTIYF
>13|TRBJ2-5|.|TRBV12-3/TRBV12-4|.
TGTGCCAGCGGTGAGGTGGGGCAAGAGACCCAGTACTTC
CASGEVGQETQYF
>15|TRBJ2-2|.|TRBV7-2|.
TGTGCCAGCAGCTTAGATTGGGGGTCCACCGGGGAGCTGTTTTTT
CASSLDWGSTGELFF
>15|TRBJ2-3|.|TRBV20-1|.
TGCAGTGCTATCCCTTTTAGTAAGATCACAGATACGCAGTATTTT
CSAIPFSKITDTQYF
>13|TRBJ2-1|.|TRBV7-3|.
TGTGCCAGCAGCGACGGGACGTCGGATAGGCAGTTCTTC
CASSDGTSDRQFF
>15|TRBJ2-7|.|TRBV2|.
TGTGCCAGCAGTTACAGGGAGGAGAAATCCTACGAGCAGTACTTC
CASSYREEKSYEQYF
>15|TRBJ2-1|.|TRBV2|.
TGTGCCAATCGACACCTCGGGACGACGGGCGATGAGCAGTTCTTC
CANRHLGTTGDEQFF
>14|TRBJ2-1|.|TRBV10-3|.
TGTGCCATCAGTTACCGGGACACGGGGGGTGAGCAGTTCTTC
CAISYRDTGGEQFF
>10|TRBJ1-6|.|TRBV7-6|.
TGTGCCAGCAGCTTAGTTTCCATCCACTTT
CASSLVSIHF
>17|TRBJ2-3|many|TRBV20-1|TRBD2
TGCAGTGCCCCTTCCACACTAGCGGGGGGGCCTTCGGATACGCAGTATTTT
CSAPSTLAGGPSDTQYF
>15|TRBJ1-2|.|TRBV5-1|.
TGCGCCAGCAGCCCGCGGAACGGTGACCTGTATGGCTACACCTTC
CASSPRNGDLYGYTF
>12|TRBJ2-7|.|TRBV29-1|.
TGCAGCGTTGCGAGGGCCCGGGACGAGCAGTACTTC
CSVARARDEQYF
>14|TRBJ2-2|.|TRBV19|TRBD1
TGTGCCATCCACAGGGGGAAGAACACCGGGGAGCTGTTTTTT
CAIHRGKNTGELFF
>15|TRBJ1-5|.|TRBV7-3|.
TGTGCCAGCAGCCCCCTGTATAGGAGCAATCAGCCCCAGCATTTT
CASSPLYRSNQPQHF
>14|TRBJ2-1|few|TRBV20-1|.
TGCAGTGCTAGTGGGGAAAAGGGGTACAATGAGCAGTTCTTC
CSASGEKGYNEQFF
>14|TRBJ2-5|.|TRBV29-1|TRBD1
TGCAGCGTTGACCGACAGGGGGCCGAAGAGACCCAGTACTTC
CSVDRQGAEETQYF
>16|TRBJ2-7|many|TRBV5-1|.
TGCGCCAGCAGCCTGAATTCCCCCCGGGACCTCTACGAGCAGTACTTC
CASSLNSPRDLYEQYF
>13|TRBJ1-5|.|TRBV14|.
TGTGCCAGCGGCAGGGATAGCAATCAGCCCCAGCATTTT
CASGRDSNQPQHF
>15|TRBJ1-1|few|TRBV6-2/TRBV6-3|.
TGTGCCAGCAGCCGGGGGCCGGGGGAGGGCACTGAAGCTTTCTTT
CASSRGPGEGTEAFF
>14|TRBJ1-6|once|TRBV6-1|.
TGTGCCAGCAGCATGAGCTCCTATAATTCACCCCTCCACTTT
CASSMSSYNSPLHF
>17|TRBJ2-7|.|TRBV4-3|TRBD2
TGCGCCAGCAGCCAAGATTCCGGGACTAGCGGAAACTACGAGCAGTACTTC
CASSQDSGTSGNYEQYF
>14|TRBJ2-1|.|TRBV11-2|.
TGTGCCAGCAGCATGGGTGGAGGGTCCGTTGAGCAGTTCTTC
CASSMGGGSVEQFF
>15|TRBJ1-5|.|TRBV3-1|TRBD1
TGTGCCAGAGGGGAACAGGGGGCGTGCAATCAGCCCCAGCATTTT
CARGEQGACNQPQHF
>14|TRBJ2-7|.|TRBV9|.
TGTGCCAGCAGCGTAAAGGCAGCAACCTACGAGCAGTACTTC
CASSVKAATYEQYF
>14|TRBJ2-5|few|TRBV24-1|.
TGTGCCACCAGTGATTTTCTCGTCCAAGAGACCCAGTACTTC
CATSDFLVQETQYF
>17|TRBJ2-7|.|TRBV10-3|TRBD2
TGTGCCATCAGTGAGTTTGAGGGGAGGGAGTGGGCCGTCGAGCAGTACTTC
CAISEFEGREWAVEQYF